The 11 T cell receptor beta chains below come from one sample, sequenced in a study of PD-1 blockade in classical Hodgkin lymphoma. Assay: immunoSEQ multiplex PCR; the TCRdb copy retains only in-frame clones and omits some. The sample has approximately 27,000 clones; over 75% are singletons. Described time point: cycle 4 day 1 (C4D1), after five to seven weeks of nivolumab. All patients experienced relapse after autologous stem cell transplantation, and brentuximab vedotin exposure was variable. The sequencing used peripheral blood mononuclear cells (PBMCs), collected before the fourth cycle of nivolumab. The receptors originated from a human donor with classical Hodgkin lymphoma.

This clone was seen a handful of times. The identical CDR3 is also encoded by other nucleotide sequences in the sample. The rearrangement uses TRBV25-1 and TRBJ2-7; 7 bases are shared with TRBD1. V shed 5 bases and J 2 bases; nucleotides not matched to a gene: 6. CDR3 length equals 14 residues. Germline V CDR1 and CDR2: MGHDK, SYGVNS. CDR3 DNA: TGTGCCAGCAGTATGGAAACAGGGGCCTACGAGCAGTACTTC. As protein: CASSMETGAYEQYF.

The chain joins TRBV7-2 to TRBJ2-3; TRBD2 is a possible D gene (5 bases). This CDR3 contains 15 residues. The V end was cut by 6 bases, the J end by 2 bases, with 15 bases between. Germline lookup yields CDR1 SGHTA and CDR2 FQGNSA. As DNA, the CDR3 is TGTGCCAGCAGTTTCCCTTTGGGAGACACAGATACGCAGTATTTT. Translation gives CASSFPLGDTDTQYF.

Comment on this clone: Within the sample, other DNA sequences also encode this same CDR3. This CDR3 is CAWSIGGVNEQYF. CDR3 nucleotides: TGTGCCTGGAGTATAGGGGGGGTTAACGAGCAGTACTTC. The rearrangement links TRBV30 to TRBJ2-7; D may be TRBD2 (7 bases). Looked up from germline, CDR1 is GTSNPN and CDR2 is SVGIG (reference sequence). The CDR3 runs 13 residues. Between the trimmed V and J ends, which lost 2 bases and 5 bases, there was a span of 13 bases.

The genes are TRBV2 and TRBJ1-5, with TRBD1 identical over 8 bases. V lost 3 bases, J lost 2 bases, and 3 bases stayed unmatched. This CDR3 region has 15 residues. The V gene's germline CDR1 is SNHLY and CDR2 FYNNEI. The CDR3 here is CASSETGAGNQPQHF. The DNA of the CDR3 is TGTGCCAGCAGTGAGACAGGGGCGGGCAATCAGCCCCAGCATTTT.

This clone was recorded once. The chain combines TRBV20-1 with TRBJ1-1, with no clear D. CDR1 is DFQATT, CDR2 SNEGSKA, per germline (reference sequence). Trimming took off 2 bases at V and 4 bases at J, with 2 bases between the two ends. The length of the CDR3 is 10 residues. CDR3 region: CSARITEAFF. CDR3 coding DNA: TGCAGTGCTAGAATCACTGAAGCTTTCTTT.

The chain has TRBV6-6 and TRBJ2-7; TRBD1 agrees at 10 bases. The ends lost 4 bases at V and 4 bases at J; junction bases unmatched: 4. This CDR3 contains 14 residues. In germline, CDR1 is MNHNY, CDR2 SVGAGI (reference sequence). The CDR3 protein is CASSSRDRGYEQYF. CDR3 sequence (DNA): TGTGCCAGCAGTTCCCGGGACAGGGGATACGAGCAGTACTTC.

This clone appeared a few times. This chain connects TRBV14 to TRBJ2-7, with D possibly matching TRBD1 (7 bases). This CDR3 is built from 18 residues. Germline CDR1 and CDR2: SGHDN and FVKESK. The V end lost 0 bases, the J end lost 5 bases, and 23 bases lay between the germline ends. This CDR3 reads CASSQESYGDFRGDEQYF. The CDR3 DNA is TGTGCCAGCAGCCAAGAGTCATACGGGGACTTCAGGGGGGACGAGCAGTACTTC.

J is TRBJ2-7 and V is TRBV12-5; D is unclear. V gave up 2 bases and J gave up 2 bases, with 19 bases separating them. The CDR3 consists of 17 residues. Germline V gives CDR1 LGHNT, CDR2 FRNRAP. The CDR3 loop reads CASGLRRPLDPTYEQYF. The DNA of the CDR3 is TGTGCTAGTGGTTTGAGGCGGCCCCTTGATCCTACCTACGAGCAGTACTTC.

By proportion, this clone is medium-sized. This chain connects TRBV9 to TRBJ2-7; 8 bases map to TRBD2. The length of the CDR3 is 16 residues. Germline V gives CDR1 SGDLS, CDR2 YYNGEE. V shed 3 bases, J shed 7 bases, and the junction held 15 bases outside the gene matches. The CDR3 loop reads CASSEGGGGGKREQYF. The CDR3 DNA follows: TGTGCCAGCAGCGAGGGAGGTGGCGGGGGGAAGCGGGAGCAGTACTTC.

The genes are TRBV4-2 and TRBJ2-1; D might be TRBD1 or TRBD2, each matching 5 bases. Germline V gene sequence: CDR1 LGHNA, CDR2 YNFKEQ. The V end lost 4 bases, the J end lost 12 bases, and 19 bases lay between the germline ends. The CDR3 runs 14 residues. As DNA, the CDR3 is TGTGCCAGCAGCCGAGATCTTTGGGGGTATGGGCAGTTCTTC. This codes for CASSRDLWGYGQFF.

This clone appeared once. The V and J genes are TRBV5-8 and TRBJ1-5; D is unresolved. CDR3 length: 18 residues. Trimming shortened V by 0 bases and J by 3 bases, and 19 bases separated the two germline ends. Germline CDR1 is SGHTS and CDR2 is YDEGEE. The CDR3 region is CASSLAGPLGSNNQPQHF. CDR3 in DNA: TGTGCCAGCAGCTTGGCCGGGCCCCTGGGGAGCAACAATCAGCCCCAGCATTTT. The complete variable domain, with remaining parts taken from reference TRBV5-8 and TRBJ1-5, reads EAGVTQSPTHLIKTRGQQATLRCSPISGHTSVYWYQQALGLGLQFLLWYDEGEERNRGNFPPRFSGRQFPNYSSELNVNALELEDSALYLCASSLAGPLGSNNQPQHFGDGTRLSIL.